This T cell receptor (beta chain) was captured by sequencing in a study of T-cell memory formation after mild COVID-19. Study overall: Clusters were largely donor specific.

Regarding this clonotype: Its antigen is currently unknown.

Per germline, CDR1 SGHAT and CDR2 FQNNGV. Trimming shortened V by 5 bases and J by 2 bases, and 9 bases separated the two germline ends. There are 13 residues in the CDR3. The study's findings and limits: Researchers could not confirm that second-wave clones peaking on day 37 targeted SARS-CoV-2. Pre-infection memory carried some responding clones, suggesting that cross-reactive memory joined. CD4+ contracting clones were found mainly in CM and EM, and CD8+ ones in EMRA.

A single record per CDR3 protein comes from TCRdb applying MiXCR to the 5' RACE reads. The table includes about 120,000 distinct CDR3 sequences, about 15% detected once. The chain recombines TRBV11-2 with TRBJ2-5, with D perhaps matching TRBD2 (6 bases). The sequenced sample consisted of PBMCs or a T cell subset sorted from them (not recorded which). This sequence was found in an adult woman who had mild COVID-19 (a few samples of this study predate the infection). Cell type and time point are not known. DNA of the CDR3: TGTGCCAGCAGCCGGGAGAGGCAAGAGACCCAGTACTTC. Its protein product is CASSRERQETQYF. Combining the CDR3 with reference TRBV11-2 and TRBJ2-5 gives the whole variable domain EAGVAQSPRYKIIEKRQSVAFWCNPISGHATLYWYQQILGQGPKLLIQFQNNGVVDDSQLPKDRFSAERLKGVDSTLKIQPAKLEDSAVYLCASSRERQETQYFGPGTRLLVL.